This T cell receptor (beta chain) was obtained from a study of PD-1 blockade in classical Hodgkin lymphoma. General study findings and limits: Newly diagnosed patients and complete responders had comparable diversity at baseline.

CDR1 is SGHRS, CDR2 YFSETQ, per germline. This CDR3 comprises 12 residues. As regards this clone: Antigen unknown. Mismatch with germline at one junction end may stem from a read error.

The assay was immunoSEQ multiplex PCR, and TCRdb's table has in-frame clones only and misses some. This sample has 100,000 or so clones, with 90% to 95% found just once. Documented time point: cycle 4 day 1 (C4D1), after less than 7 weeks of nivolumab. After autologous stem cell transplantation all patients relapsed, and prior brentuximab vedotin exposure differed between cohorts. This sequence joins TRBV5-1 and TRBJ1-2, with 8 nucleotides matching TRBD1. This receptor was identified in a human donor with classical Hodgkin lymphoma. The sample here was peripheral blood mononuclear cells (PBMCs), taken before the fourth cycle of nivolumab. The CDR3 spells CASSRSGTGVAF. The CDR3 nucleotides are TGCGCCAGCAGCCGCTCCGGGACAGGCGTCGCCTTC.